This TCR beta chain stems from a study of T cell repertoires in cytomegalovirus infection. About the research overall: Recently identified HLA-C-restricted and well-studied HLA-B-restricted CMV epitopes were used. Carrying CMV and the relevant HLA type showed in public TCR beta signatures.

The CDR3 extends over 14 amino acids. Germline V CDR1 and CDR2: SGHVS, FNYEAQ. The V gene end was trimmed by 6 bases and the J gene end by 4 bases; junction bases not matched to a gene: 5. TCRdb processed the reads anew with MiXCR; each CDR3 protein has one entry. There are approximately 390,000 distinct CDR3 sequences in the sample; 34% occur only once, and less than 15% lies in the top ten. General study results and limits: Clonotypes of TCR beta that were HLA-C-restricted and CMV-specific dominated the ex vivo response.

Turning to this clonotype: Antigen unknown.

The TCR was taken from a human donor in good health (CMV status not recorded). Some clones in this sample may be carry-over from other donors' samples. The V call is TRBV7-6, the J call TRBJ2-1; 8 bases map to TRBD2. This sample comprised cultured PBMCs, obtained from culture after CMV antigen stimulation. CDR3: CASRQTSGYNEQFF. The CDR3 region has the DNA TGTGCCAGCAGGCAAACTAGCGGATACAATGAGCAGTTCTTC.